The next 31 T cell receptor beta chains were all read from a single sample in a study of response to subunit inactivated influenza vaccine. TCRdb called the RT-PCR reads again in MiXCR, with one record for every CDR3 protein. Of over 650,000 distinct CDR3 sequences in the sample, less than 20% were seen once. Sequenced here: PBMCs from blood, sampled 4 to 6 days after vaccination. The receptor set was obtained from a man aged 45-65 years who received an inactivated influenza vaccine.

The gene calls are TRBV20-1 and TRBJ2-7; 11 bases agree with TRBD2. This CDR3 has 15 residues. Germline assignment: CDR1 DFQATT and CDR2 SNEGSKA (reference sequence). Germline trimming cut 6 bases from V and 0 bases from J; bases unmatched to any gene: 7. The DNA of the CDR3 is TGCAGTGCCGATGACGGGACTAGCGGCTCCTACGAGCAGTACTTC. Its translation is CSADDGTSGSYEQYF.

This clonotype was seen only a few times. The chain carries TRBV12-3 or TRBV12-4 and TRBJ2-1, with D perhaps given as TRBD1 or TRBD2 (5 bases each). The V gene lost 6 bases and the J gene lost 9 bases, with 21 bases spanning the gap. The CDR3 runs to 15 residues. Here the CDR3 reads CASRGPDSAGGEQFF. The CDR3 DNA reads TGTGCCAGCAGGGGACCAGACTCGGCCGGTGGTGAGCAGTTCTTC.

This clonotype has more than one count but fewer than ten. The gene calls are TRBV6-2 or TRBV6-3 and TRBJ2-7; 7 bases line up with TRBD1. This CDR3 contains 15 residues. From germline, CDR1 is MNHEY and CDR2 SVGEGT. Losses at the gene ends were 4 bases for V and 1 base for J; bases not matched to a gene: 7. This CDR3 reads CASSSPGQASYEQYF. The CDR3 DNA is TGTGCCAGCAGTTCCCCCGGACAGGCATCCTACGAGCAGTACTTC.

This clonotype was counted only a few times. The genes are TRBV12-3 or TRBV12-4 and TRBJ2-3, with 8 nucleotides matching TRBD2. The CDR3 totals 15 residues. With 4 bases clipped from V and 5 bases from J, the junction kept 8 bases outside the gene matches. DNA of the CDR3: TGTGCCAGCAGTTCTCTAGCGGGTCGTCAAGATACGCAGTATTTT. Protein sequence: CASSSLAGRQDTQYF.

The genes are TRBV3-1 and TRBJ2-4; D remains ambiguous. Germline lookup yields CDR1 LGHDT and CDR2 YNNKEL (reference sequence). The CDR3 is 12 amino acids. V gave up 0 bases and J gave up 8 bases, with 5 bases separating them. The CDR3 region has the DNA TGTGCCAGCAGCCAAGATGGATACATTCAGTACTTC. Protein sequence: CASSQDGYIQYF.

This clonotype was observed at least ten times. Being one base from a much bigger clone, this may be a read error. The chain links TRBV7-2 to TRBJ2-7, with D unresolved. Looked up from germline, CDR1 is SGHTA and CDR2 is FQGNSA. V lost 1 base, J lost 3 bases, and 7 bases lay in between. The CDR3 length is 13 residues. This CDR3 reads CASSLGRIYEQYF. CDR3 nucleotide sequence: TGTGCCAGCAGCTTAGGCAGGATCTACGAGCAGTACTTC.

The rearrangement links TRBV28 to TRBJ2-3; 14 nucleotides line up with TRBD2. Germline loops: CDR1 MDHEN, CDR2 SYDVKM. The CDR3 spans 18 residues. V trimming: 6 bases; J trimming: 0 bases; junction bases outside the gene matches: 8. CDR3 amino acids: CASSSGTSGSLSTDTQYF. The CDR3 DNA reads TGTGCCAGCAGCTCCGGGACTAGCGGGAGCCTTAGCACAGATACGCAGTATTTT.

The sample holds a few counts of this clonotype. The genes are TRBV12-3 or TRBV12-4 and TRBJ2-2; no clear D gene. This CDR3 region has 15 residues. V was clipped by 6 bases and J by 4 bases, with 15 bases between them. CDR3 region: CASRDFDGPTGELFF. The CDR3 DNA reads as TGTGCCAGCAGGGATTTCGACGGTCCCACCGGGGAGCTGTTTTTT.

J is TRBJ1-6 and V is TRBV12-3 or TRBV12-4; D remains ambiguous. The CDR3 length is 15 residues. The germline V and J ends were trimmed by 7 bases and 2 bases, with 12 bases remaining between them. CDR3 bases: TGTGCCAGCACCATCACACGTGCCTATAATTCACCCCTCCACTTT. Protein: CASTITRAYNSPLHF.

The table lists this clonotype with many counts. The chain joins TRBV20-1 to TRBJ1-2; D gene uncertain. The CDR3 consists of 13 residues. Per the germline V gene, CDR1 is DFQATT and CDR2 is SNEGSKA (reference sequence). Trimming took off 6 bases at V and 3 bases at J, with 14 bases between the two ends. CDR3 sequence: CSAPNPEDYGYTF. The CDR3 DNA reads TGCAGTGCCCCGAATCCTGAGGACTATGGCTACACCTTC.

The DNA of the CDR3 is TGTGCCAGCAGTCTGACAGGGACCCACTATGGCTACACCTTC. This gives the protein CASSLTGTHYGYTF. This chain joins TRBV27 and TRBJ1-2, with 7 positions matching TRBD1. The V gene's germline CDR1 is MNHEY and CDR2 SMNVEV (reference sequence). The J segment lost 3 bases and the V segment lost 5 bases, leaving 6 bases of the junction unmatched. The CDR3 is 14 residues long.

The chain employs TRBV20-1 and TRBJ2-7, with 7 positions matching TRBD1. The CDR3 sequence is 15 residues long. The ends lost 6 bases at V and 2 bases at J; junction bases unmatched: 13. CDR1 and CDR2 from the germline V gene are DFQATT and SNEGSKA (reference sequence). As DNA, the CDR3 is TGCAGTGCCCAAGACAGGGCCCGACCTCCCTACGAGCAGTACTTC. Protein sequence: CSAQDRARPPYEQYF.

The chain links TRBV28 to TRBJ2-2, with a tentative D call TRBD2 (6 bases). The CDR3 extends over 14 amino acids. In germline, CDR1 is MDHEN, CDR2 SYDVKM. Trimming removed 7 bases at V and 6 bases at J, with 15 bases between. CDR3 protein: CASNLSGGAGELFF. CDR3 coding DNA: TGTGCCAGCAACCTCTCCGGGGGAGCCGGGGAGCTGTTTTTT.

This clonotype was observed a handful of times. V is TRBV28 and J is TRBJ2-2, with D perhaps TRBD1 (5 bases). The CDR3 consists of 16 residues. V was shortened by 0 bases and J by 4 bases, with 12 bases between the two germline ends. From germline, CDR1 is MDHEN and CDR2 SYDVKM. CDR3 region: CASSLWKGVSTGELFF. As DNA, the CDR3 is TGTGCCAGCAGTTTATGGAAAGGGGTTAGCACCGGGGAGCTGTTTTTT. The whole variable domain, remainder taken from reference TRBV28 and TRBJ2-2, is DVKVTQSSRYLVKRTGEKVFLECVQDMDHENMFWYRQDPGLGLRLIYFSYDVKMKEKGDIPEGYSVSREKKERFSLILESASTNQTSMYLCASSLWKGVSTGELFFGEGSRLTVL.

V is TRBV5-5 and J is TRBJ2-3; TRBD1 aligns across 9 bases. Germline V lookup: CDR1 SGHKS, CDR2 YYEKEE (reference sequence). The CDR3 runs to 16 residues. V lost 1 base, J lost 1 base, and 4 bases stayed unmatched. CDR3 DNA sequence: TGTGCCAGCAGCTTGCCAAGGACAGGGGGCACAGATACGCAGTATTTT. This translates into CASSLPRTGGTDTQYF.

The CDR3 DNA sequence: TGTGCCAGCTCACCAGTGCAGGGGACCTACAATGAGCAGTTCTTC. As protein: CASSPVQGTYNEQFF. V and J are TRBV18 and TRBJ2-1, with TRBD1 as a possible D gene (6 bases). V was pared by 2 bases and J by 2 bases, with 10 bases between. This CDR3 has 15 amino acids. Germline V gives CDR1 KGHSH, CDR2 LQKENI. The entire variable domain, with the rest obtained from reference TRBV18 and TRBJ2-1, is as follows: NAGVMQNPRHLVRRRGQEARLRCSPMKGHSHVYWYRQLPEEGLKFMVYLQKENIIDESGMPKERFSAEFPKEGPSILRIQQVVRGDSAAYFCASSPVQGTYNEQFFGPGTRLTVL.

This clonotype was found many times. This chain uses TRBV2 with TRBJ1-2; no clear D gene. CDR1 is SNHLY, CDR2 FYNNEI, per germline. The CDR3 contains 13 residues. V shed 3 bases and J shed 4 bases, with 9 bases lying between them. Here the CDR3 DNA reads TGTGCCAGCAGTGAGGCGGGCCCCTATGGCTACACCTTC. The encoded protein is CASSEAGPYGYTF.

This clonotype turned up a few times. The CDR3 bases are TGTGCCACCAGTGACGTACGAAGCACTAGCGGGGGTGATACGCAGTATTTT. Residues: CATSDVRSTSGGDTQYF. V and J are TRBV24-1 and TRBJ2-3, with 11 bases aligning to TRBD2. V lost 4 bases to trimming and J lost 6 bases; unmatched junction nucleotides: 11. This CDR3 comprises 17 residues. Germline V gives CDR1 KGHDR, CDR2 SFDVKD.

The CDR3 sequence is CAIGGQGSTEAFF. In DNA, the CDR3 is TGTGCCATCGGGGGACAGGGAAGCACTGAAGCTTTCTTT. This sequence joins TRBV10-3 and TRBJ1-1; 9 bases map to TRBD1. The CDR3 is 13 residues long. Per germline, CDR1 ENHRY and CDR2 SYGVKD. The V segment lost 8 bases and the J segment 4 bases; nucleotides outside the gene matches: 5.

Only one count was recorded for this clonotype. This chain connects TRBV12-3 or TRBV12-4 to TRBJ2-3; TRBD2 is a possible D gene (6 bases). The CDR3 consists of 15 residues. Trimming took 5 bases from V and 2 from J, leaving 14 bases between them. Here the CDR3 reads CASSQRGTLTDTQYF. The CDR3 region has the DNA TGTGCCAGCAGTCAACGGGGGACCCTCACAGATACGCAGTATTTT.

This clonotype came up a few times. V gene TRBV12-3 or TRBV12-4 combines with J gene TRBJ2-1; D not certain. This CDR3 contains 14 residues. Trimming pared 5 bases from V and 5 bases from J, leaving 13 bases between. The CDR3 bases are TGTGCCAGCAGTAGTCATGACGGAAACAATGAGCAGTTCTTC. As protein: CASSSHDGNNEQFF.

The table lists this clonotype with many counts. The rearrangement uses TRBV5-8 and TRBJ1-4; 7 positions agree with TRBD1. The CDR3 runs to 14 residues. Germline-derived CDR1 and CDR2 are SGHTS and YDEGEE. J was trimmed by 7 bases and V by 5 bases; bases with no gene match: 8. Here the CDR3 DNA reads TGTGCCAGCAGTCGAAGACAGGGAAGTGAAAAACTGTTTTTT. This sequence encodes CASSRRQGSEKLFF. Full variable domain (outside the CDR3, taken from reference TRBV5-8 and TRBJ1-4): EAGVTQSPTHLIKTRGQQATLRCSPISGHTSVYWYQQALGLGLQFLLWYDEGEERNRGNFPPRFSGRQFPNYSSELNVNALELEDSALYLCASSRRQGSEKLFFGSGTQLSVL.

The chain couples TRBV29-1 to TRBJ1-5, with D perhaps matching TRBD1 (6 bases). CDR3 size: 15 residues. V was cut by 5 bases and J by 0 bases, with 14 bases left in between. CDR1 is SQVTM, CDR2 ANQGSEA, per germline. CDR3 nucleotides: TGCAGCGTTATCCCGACAGGCGTTAGCAATCAGCCCCAGCATTTT. The encoded protein is CSVIPTGVSNQPQHF.

This chain connects TRBV2 to TRBJ2-7; 9 bases are shared with TRBD2. V was pared by 1 base and J by 6 bases, with 19 bases of the junction left unmatched. There are 19 residues in the CDR3. CDR1 and CDR2 from the germline V gene are SNHLY and FYNNEI. The CDR3 spells CASSEVFSRVAGVLGEQYF. Written as DNA, the CDR3 is TGTGCCAGCAGTGAAGTTTTCAGTAGGGTAGCGGGAGTATTGGGCGAGCAGTACTTC.

The chain employs TRBV4-3 and TRBJ2-1; D is uncertain. The V end lost 0 bases, the J end lost 4 bases, and 10 bases lay between the germline ends. This CDR3 is built from 15 residues. Germline V gives CDR1 LGHNA, CDR2 YSLEER. The CDR3 spells CASSQDLPKYNEQFF. In DNA, the CDR3 is TGCGCCAGCAGCCAAGATCTTCCCAAATACAATGAGCAGTTCTTC.

This clonotype has just a few counts. One end of the junction does not line up with germline, which may come from a read error. The J gene is TRBJ2-5, the V gene TRBV20-1; 8 bases fit TRBD2. Germline V lookup: CDR1 DFQATT, CDR2 SNEGSKA (reference sequence). The CDR3 is made up of 8 amino acids. The CDR3 sequence: CSVTSGSF. The CDR3 DNA sequence: TGCAGTGTAACTAGCGGAAGTTTC.

This clonotype has a handful of counts. The CDR3 DNA reads TGTGCCAGCAGCCTACTAGCGGGGGGCCACAACACCGGGGAGCTGTTTTTT. Its translation is CASSLLAGGHNTGELFF. This chain uses TRBV4-2 with TRBJ2-2, with 12 bases aligning to TRBD2. V dropped 4 bases and J dropped 2; count of bases not matched to a gene: 5. The CDR3 consists of 17 residues. Germline CDR1 is LGHNA and CDR2 is YNFKEQ.

J is TRBJ2-1 and V is TRBV12-3 or TRBV12-4, with D perhaps matching TRBD1 or TRBD2 (6 bases each). Between the trimmed V and J ends, which lost 8 bases and 6 bases, there was a span of 23 bases. There are 16 residues in the CDR3. The CDR3 DNA sequence: TGTGCCAGCTCTCCCCGCCCGGGGGCGGGTTTCAATGAGCAGTTCTTC. Its translation is CASSPRPGAGFNEQFF.

The rearrangement uses TRBV7-9 and TRBJ2-7; 7 bases are a match to TRBD1. J was trimmed by 5 bases and V by 8 bases; bases with no gene match: 6. CDR3 length: 12 residues. In germline, CDR1 is SEHNR, CDR2 FQNEAQ (reference sequence). CDR3 in DNA: TGTGCCAGCTCCCCTGACAGGGACGAGCAGTACTTC. The encoded protein is CASSPDRDEQYF. Complete variable domain (other parts from reference TRBV7-9 and TRBJ2-7): DTGVSQNPRHKITKRGQNVTFRCDPISEHNRLYWYRQTLGQGPEFLTYFQNEAQLEKSRLLSDRFSAERPKGSFSTLEIQRTEQGDSAMYLCASSPDRDEQYFGPGTRLTVT.

This clonotype was found many times. This sequence joins TRBV7-9 and TRBJ2-1; 8 nucleotides agree with TRBD2. Unmatched junction bases numbered 5, after V lost 0 bases and J lost 4 bases. The CDR3 is 16 residues long. CDR1 and CDR2 (germline): SEHNR, FQNEAQ (reference sequence). The CDR3 loop is CASSLAAAGAYNEQFF. CDR3 sequence (DNA): TGTGCCAGCAGCTTAGCGGCAGCGGGGGCTTACAATGAGCAGTTCTTC.

This clonotype occurred a few times. This sequence joins TRBV7-8 and TRBJ2-1; 11 positions match TRBD2. With 5 bases clipped from V and 4 bases from J, the junction kept 13 bases outside the gene matches. Germline V gives CDR1 SGHVS, CDR2 FQNEAQ. CDR3 length equals 18 residues. CDR3 loop: CASSRISGGTSGYNEQFF. CDR3 sequence (DNA): TGTGCCAGCAGCCGAATATCTGGCGGGACTAGCGGATACAATGAGCAGTTCTTC.